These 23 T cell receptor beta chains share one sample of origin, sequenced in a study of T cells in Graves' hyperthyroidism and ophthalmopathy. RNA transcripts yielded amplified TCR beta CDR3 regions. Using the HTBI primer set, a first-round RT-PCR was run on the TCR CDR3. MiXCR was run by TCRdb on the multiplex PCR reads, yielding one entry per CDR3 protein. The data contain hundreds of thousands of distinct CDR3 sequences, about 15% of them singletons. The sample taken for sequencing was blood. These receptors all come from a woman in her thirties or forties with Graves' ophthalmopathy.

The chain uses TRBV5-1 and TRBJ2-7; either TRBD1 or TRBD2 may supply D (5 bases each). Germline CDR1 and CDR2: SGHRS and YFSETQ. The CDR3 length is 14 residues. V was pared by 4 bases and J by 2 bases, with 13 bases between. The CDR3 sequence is CASSPRDAPYEQYF. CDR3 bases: TGCGCCAGCAGCCCCCGGGACGCTCCCTACGAGCAGTACTTC.

The CDR3 DNA is TGTGCCAGCTCAGGACAGGACTCTAACTATGGCTACACCTTC. Its protein product is CASSGQDSNYGYTF. The V and J genes are TRBV18 and TRBJ1-2, with 7 bases matching TRBD1. CDR3 length: 14 amino acids. From germline, CDR1 is KGHSH and CDR2 LQKENI. V was pared by 5 bases and J by 0 bases, with 3 bases of the junction left unmatched.

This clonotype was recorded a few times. Here the CDR3 DNA reads TGCGCCAGCAGCCAAGGACAGGGGGCATCTGAAGCTTTCTTT. Protein product: CASSQGQGASEAFF. V and J are TRBV5-1 and TRBJ1-1; 11 bases map to TRBD1. V trimming: 4 bases; J trimming: 6 bases; junction bases outside the gene matches: 5. This CDR3 contains 14 residues. CDR1 and CDR2 (germline): SGHRS, YFSETQ.

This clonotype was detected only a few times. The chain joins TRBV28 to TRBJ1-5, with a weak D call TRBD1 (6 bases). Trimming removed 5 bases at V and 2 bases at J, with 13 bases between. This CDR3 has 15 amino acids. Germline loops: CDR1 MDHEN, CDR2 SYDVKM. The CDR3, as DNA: TGTGCCAGCAGTCCCCCGGACAGCCGCAATCAGCCCCAGCATTTT. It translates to CASSPPDSRNQPQHF.

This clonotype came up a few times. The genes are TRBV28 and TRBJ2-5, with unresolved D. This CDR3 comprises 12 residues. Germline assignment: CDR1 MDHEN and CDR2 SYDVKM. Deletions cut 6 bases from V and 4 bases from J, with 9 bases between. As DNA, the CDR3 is TGTGCCAGCAGGTGGGGAAGAGAGACCCAGTACTTC. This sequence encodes CASRWGRETQYF.

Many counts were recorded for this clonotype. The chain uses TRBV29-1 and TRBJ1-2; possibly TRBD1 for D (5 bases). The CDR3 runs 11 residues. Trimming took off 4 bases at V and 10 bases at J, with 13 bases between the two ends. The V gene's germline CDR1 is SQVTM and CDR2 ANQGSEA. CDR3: CSVVTGHDYTF. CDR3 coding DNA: TGCAGCGTTGTCACCGGACATGACTACACCTTC.

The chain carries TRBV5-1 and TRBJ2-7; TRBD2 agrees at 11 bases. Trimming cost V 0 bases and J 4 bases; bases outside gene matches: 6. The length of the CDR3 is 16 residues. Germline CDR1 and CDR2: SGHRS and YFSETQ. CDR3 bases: TGCGCCAGCAGCTTGGCCATGGGGACTAGCGGTTACGAGCAGTACTTC. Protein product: CASSLAMGTSGYEQYF.

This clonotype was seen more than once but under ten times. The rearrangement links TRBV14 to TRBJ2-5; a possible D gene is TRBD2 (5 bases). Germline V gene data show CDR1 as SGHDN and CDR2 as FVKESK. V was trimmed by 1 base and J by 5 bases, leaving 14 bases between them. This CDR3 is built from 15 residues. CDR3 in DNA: TGTGCCAGCAGCCAAGCGGAGGTTCCCTGGGAGACCCAGTACTTC. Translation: CASSQAEVPWETQYF.

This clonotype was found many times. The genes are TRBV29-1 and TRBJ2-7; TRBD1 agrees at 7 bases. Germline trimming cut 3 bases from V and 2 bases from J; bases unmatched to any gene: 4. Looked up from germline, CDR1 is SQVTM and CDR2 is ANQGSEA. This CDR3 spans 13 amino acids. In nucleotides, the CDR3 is TGCAGCGTTGACGGACAGGATACCTACGAGCAGTACTTC. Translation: CSVDGQDTYEQYF.

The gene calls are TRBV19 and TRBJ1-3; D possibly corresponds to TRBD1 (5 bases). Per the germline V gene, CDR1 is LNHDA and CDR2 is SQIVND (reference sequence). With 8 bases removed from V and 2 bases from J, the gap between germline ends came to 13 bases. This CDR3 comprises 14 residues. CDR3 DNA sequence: TGTGCCAGTGGCAGGGTTAACCCTGGAAACACCATATATTTT. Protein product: CASGRVNPGNTIYF. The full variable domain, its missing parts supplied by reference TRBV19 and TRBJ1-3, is DGGITQSPKYLFRKEGQNVTLSCEQNLNHDAMYWYRQDPGQGLRLIYYSQIVNDFQKGDIAEGYSVSREKKESFPLTVTSAQKNPTAFYLCASGRVNPGNTIYFGEGSWLTVV.

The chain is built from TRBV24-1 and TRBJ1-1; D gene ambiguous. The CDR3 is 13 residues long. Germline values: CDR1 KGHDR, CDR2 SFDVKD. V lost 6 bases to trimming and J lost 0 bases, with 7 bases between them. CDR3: CATSKGMNTEAFF. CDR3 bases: TGTGCCACCAGTAAAGGGATGAACACTGAAGCTTTCTTT.

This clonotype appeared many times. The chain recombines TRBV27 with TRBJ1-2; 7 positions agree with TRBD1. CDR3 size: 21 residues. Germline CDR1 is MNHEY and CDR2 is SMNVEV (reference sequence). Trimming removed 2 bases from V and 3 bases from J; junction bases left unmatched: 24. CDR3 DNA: TGTGCCAGCAGTTTACATCTTCACCCCCACCCCAGCATCGACAGGGACTATGGCTACACCTTC. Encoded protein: CASSLHLHPHPSIDRDYGYTF.

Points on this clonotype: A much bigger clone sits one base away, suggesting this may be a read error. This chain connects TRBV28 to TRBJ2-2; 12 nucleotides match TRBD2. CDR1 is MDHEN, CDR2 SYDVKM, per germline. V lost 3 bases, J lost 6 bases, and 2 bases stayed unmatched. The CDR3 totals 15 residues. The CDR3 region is CASSLSSGRAGELFF. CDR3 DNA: TGTGCCAGCAGTTTGTCTAGCGGGAGGGCCGGGGAGCTGTTTTTT.

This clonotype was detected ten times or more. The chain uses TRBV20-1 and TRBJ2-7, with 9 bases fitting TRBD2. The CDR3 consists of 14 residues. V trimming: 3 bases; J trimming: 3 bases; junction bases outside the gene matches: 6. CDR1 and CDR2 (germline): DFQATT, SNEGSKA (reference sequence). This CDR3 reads CSASSPAGGYEQYF. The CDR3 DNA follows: TGCAGTGCTAGTTCCCCAGCGGGAGGCTACGAGCAGTACTTC.

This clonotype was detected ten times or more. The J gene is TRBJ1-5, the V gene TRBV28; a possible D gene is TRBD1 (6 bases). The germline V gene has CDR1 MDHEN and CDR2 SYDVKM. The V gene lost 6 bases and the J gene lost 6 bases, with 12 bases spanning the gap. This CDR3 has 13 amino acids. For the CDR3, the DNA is TGTGCCAGCAGCCCCGCGACAGGTCAGCCCCAGCATTTT. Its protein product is CASSPATGQPQHF.

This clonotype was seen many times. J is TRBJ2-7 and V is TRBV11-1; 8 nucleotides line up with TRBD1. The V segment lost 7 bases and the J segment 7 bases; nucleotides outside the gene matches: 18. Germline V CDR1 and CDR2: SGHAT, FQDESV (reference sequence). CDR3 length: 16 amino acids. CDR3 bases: TGTGCCAGCACCGGGACAGGTTCTCCTTACGAACGGGAGCAGTACTTC. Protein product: CASTGTGSPYEREQYF.

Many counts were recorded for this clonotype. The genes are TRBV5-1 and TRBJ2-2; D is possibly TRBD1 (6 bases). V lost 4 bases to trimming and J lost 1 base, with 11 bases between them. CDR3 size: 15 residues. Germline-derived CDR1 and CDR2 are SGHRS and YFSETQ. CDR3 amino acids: CASSTGQKNTGELFF. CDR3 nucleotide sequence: TGCGCCAGCAGCACTGGACAGAAGAACACCGGGGAGCTGTTTTTT.

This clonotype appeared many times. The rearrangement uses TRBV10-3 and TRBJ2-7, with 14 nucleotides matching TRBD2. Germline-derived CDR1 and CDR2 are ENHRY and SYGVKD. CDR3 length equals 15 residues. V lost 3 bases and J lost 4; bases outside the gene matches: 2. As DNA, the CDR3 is TGTGCCATCAGTGACCGGACTAGCGGGAGGTACGAGCAGTACTTC. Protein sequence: CAISDRTSGRYEQYF.

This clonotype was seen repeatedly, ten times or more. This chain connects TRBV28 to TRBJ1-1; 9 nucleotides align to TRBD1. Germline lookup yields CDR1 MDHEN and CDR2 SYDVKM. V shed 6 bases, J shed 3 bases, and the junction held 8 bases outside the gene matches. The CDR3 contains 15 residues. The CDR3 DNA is TGTGCCAGCAGACAACAGGGGGCAGGTTACACTGAAGCTTTCTTT. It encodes CASRQQGAGYTEAFF.

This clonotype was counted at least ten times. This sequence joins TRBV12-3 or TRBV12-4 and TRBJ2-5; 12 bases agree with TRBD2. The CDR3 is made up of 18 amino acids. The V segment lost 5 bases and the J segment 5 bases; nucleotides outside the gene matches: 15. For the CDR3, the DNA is TGTGCCAGCAGTCCCCGCGAACCGACTAGCGGGAGAGGTGAGACCCAGTACTTC. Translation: CASSPREPTSGRGETQYF.

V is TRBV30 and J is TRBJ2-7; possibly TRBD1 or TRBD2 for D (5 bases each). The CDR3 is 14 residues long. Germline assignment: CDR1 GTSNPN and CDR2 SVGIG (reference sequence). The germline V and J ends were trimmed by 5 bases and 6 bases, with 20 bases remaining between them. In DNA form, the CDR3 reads TGTGCCTGGGGACCGGGACCCCTAAAGCCCGAGCAGTACTTC. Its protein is CAWGPGPLKPEQYF.

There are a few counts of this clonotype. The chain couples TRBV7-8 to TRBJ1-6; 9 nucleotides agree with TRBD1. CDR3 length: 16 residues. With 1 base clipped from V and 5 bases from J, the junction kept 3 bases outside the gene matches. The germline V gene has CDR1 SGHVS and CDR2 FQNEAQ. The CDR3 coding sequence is TGTGCCAGCAGCTTAGTGGGGACAGGGAATAATTCACCCCTCCACTTT. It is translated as CASSLVGTGNNSPLHF.

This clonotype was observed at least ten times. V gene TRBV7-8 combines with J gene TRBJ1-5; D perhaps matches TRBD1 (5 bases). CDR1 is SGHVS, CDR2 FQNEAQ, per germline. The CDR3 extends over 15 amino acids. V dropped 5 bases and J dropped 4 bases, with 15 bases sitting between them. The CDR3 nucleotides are TGTGCCAGCAGCCCCGGGACGGCGGGGAATCAGCCCCAGCATTTT. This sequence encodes CASSPGTAGNQPQHF.